This T cell receptor beta chain was found in a study of control samples from healthy donors and cancer patients. TCRdb's copy holds only in-frame clones and misses some; the assay was immunoSEQ multiplex PCR. The table has 110,000 to 150,000 clones, around nine tenths seen once. This CDR3 region has 15 residues. CDR1 is SGHRS, CDR2 YFSETQ, per germline. Trimming left V 0 bases short and J 1 base short, with 10 bases between. The rearrangement joins TRBV5-1 to TRBJ1-1; possibly TRBD1 for D (6 bases). Input material: blood. This receptor was identified in a woman aged 25 to 45 in good health. The CDR3 reads CASSLGQVSNTEAFF. CDR3 sequence (DNA): TGCGCCAGCAGCTTGGGACAGGTATCGAACACTGAAGCTTTCTTT.